The 20 T cell receptor beta chains reported below all come from one sample, sequenced in a study of blood T cell repertoires in COVID-19. The method was immunoSEQ multiplex PCR; TCRdb's version includes in-frame clones alone and lacks a portion of them. The data hold about 200,000 clones, with 86% observed a single time. What was sequenced was peripheral blood. These receptors all come from a man aged 30 to 39 who had recovered from COVID-19.

The chain recombines TRBV12-5 with TRBJ2-3, with D tentatively TRBD2 (6 bases). CDR1 and CDR2 from the germline V gene are LGHNT and FRNRAP. The CDR3 covers 15 residues. Trimming removed 5 bases from V and 4 bases from J, with 16 bases in between. The CDR3 nucleotides are TGTGCTAGTGGTCAGGGCAGGAGGGGTCCAGATACGCAGTATTTT. Its translation: CASGQGRRGPDTQYF.

The V call is TRBV27, the J call TRBJ2-5, with TRBD2 matching over 11 bases. The germline V gene has CDR1 MNHEY and CDR2 SMNVEV (reference sequence). The ends lost 5 bases at V and 5 bases at J; junction bases unmatched: 7. There are 15 residues in the CDR3. As DNA, the CDR3 is TGTGCCAGCAGTACCGGACTAGCGGGTATGGAGACCCAGTACTTC. Protein sequence: CASSTGLAGMETQYF.

V and J are TRBV25-1 and TRBJ2-7; maybe TRBD2 (6 bases). Germline values: CDR1 MGHDK, CDR2 SYGVNS. The CDR3 has 13 residues. Trimming stripped 5 bases from V and 5 bases from J, with 13 bases between. CDR3 residues: CASSLGGGHEQYF. The CDR3 coding sequence is TGTGCCAGCAGTCTTGGAGGAGGGCACGAGCAGTACTTC.

This sequence joins TRBV6-1 and TRBJ2-2, with D perhaps TRBD2 (6 bases). CDR1 and CDR2 from the germline V gene are MNHNS and SASEGT. Trimming took off 4 bases at V and 6 bases at J, with 18 bases between the two ends. This CDR3 is built from 16 residues. In DNA, the CDR3 is TGTGCCAGCAGTGTCCGGGGGTGGACGGACCCCGGGGAGCTGTTTTTT. Protein product: CASSVRGWTDPGELFF.

The chain employs TRBV5-1 and TRBJ2-2, with D possibly being TRBD2 (6 bases). CDR3 size: 16 residues. The germline V gene has CDR1 SGHRS and CDR2 YFSETQ. Trimming pared 0 bases from V and 6 bases from J, leaving 15 bases between. The CDR3 is CASSLDPATGAGELFF. For the CDR3, the DNA is TGCGCCAGCAGCTTGGACCCAGCCACGGGGGCCGGGGAGCTGTTTTTT.

This chain joins TRBV20-1 and TRBJ2-7; D gene ambiguous. The CDR3 spans 11 residues. V lost 5 bases to trimming and J lost 6 bases, with 11 bases between them. CDR1 is DFQATT and CDR2 is SNEGSKA in the germline V gene (reference sequence). The CDR3 loop is CSAPLPSEQYF. The CDR3 region has the DNA TGCAGTGCTCCCCTCCCGAGCGAGCAGTACTTC.

The gene calls are TRBV5-6 and TRBJ1-1, with TRBD1 matching over 9 bases. The CDR3 contains 15 residues. Germline CDR1 SGHDT, CDR2 YYEEEE. V was pared by 2 bases and J by 2 bases, with 4 bases of the junction left unmatched. This chain's CDR3 is CASSFIQGANTEAFF. CDR3 nucleotides: TGTGCCAGCAGCTTTATACAGGGGGCCAACACTGAAGCTTTCTTT.

This clone was observed a handful of times. The chain has TRBV11-2 and TRBJ2-1; TRBD1 agrees at 8 bases. The CDR3 is 14 residues long. The V segment lost 6 bases and the J segment 7 bases; nucleotides outside the gene matches: 8. The germline V gene has CDR1 SGHAT and CDR2 FQNNGV. The CDR3 nucleotides read TGTGCCAGCAGTTGGACAGGGAACGAGAATGAGCAGTTCTTC. Translating gives CASSWTGNENEQFF. The full variable domain, with the rest looked up from reference TRBV11-2 and TRBJ2-1, is EAGVAQSPRYKIIEKRQSVAFWCNPISGHATLYWYQQILGQGPKLLIQFQNNGVVDDSQLPKDRFSAERLKGVDSTLKIQPAKLEDSAVYLCASSWTGNENEQFFGPGTRLTVL.

V and J are TRBV5-6 and TRBJ2-7; the D is unclear. Germline CDR1 SGHDT, CDR2 YYEEEE. This CDR3 spans 14 amino acids. V shed 1 base and J shed 0 bases, with 8 bases lying between them. CDR3 nucleotide sequence: TGTGCCAGCAGCTTGTCTCCCTACTCCTACGAGCAGTACTTC. This translates into CASSLSPYSYEQYF.

The chain has TRBV7-2 and TRBJ1-1; D unclear. V lost 1 base to trimming and J lost 6 bases, with 21 bases between them. The CDR3 covers 17 residues. Germline V CDR1 and CDR2: SGHTA, FQGNSA. The CDR3 loop is CASSLDYYGLSTAEAFF. CDR3 nucleotides: TGTGCCAGCAGCTTAGACTACTATGGACTCTCTACCGCTGAAGCTTTCTTT.

The CDR3 DNA reads as TGTGCCAGCAGCTTAGGGACATTCCTCGAGCAGTACTTC. This codes for CASSLGTFLEQYF. The chain carries TRBV11-2 and TRBJ2-7, with D perhaps matching TRBD1 (5 bases). Trimming cost V 1 base and J 6 bases, with 10 bases left between them. The V gene's germline CDR1 is SGHAT and CDR2 FQNNGV. The CDR3 loop spans 13 amino acids.

The V and J genes are TRBV19 and TRBJ1-5; 7 bases are shared with TRBD1. The CDR3 sequence is 15 residues long. Germline V lookup: CDR1 LNHDA, CDR2 SQIVND (reference sequence). After removal of 3 bases from V and 1 base from J, the junction contained 3 bases not matched to a gene. CDR3 protein: CASSMNRGSNQPQHF. The CDR3 DNA reads as TGTGCCAGTAGTATGAACAGGGGAAGCAATCAGCCCCAGCATTTT.

This chain uses TRBV4-3 with TRBJ2-7; possibly TRBD1 for D (6 bases). V was clipped by 4 bases and J by 5 bases, with 18 bases between them. This CDR3 is 15 amino acids long. Germline loops: CDR1 LGHNA, CDR2 YSLEER. The CDR3 sequence is CASSLRGQIGDEQYF. The DNA of the CDR3 is TGCGCCAGCAGCCTCCGGGGACAAATAGGGGACGAGCAGTACTTC.

This clone has more than one count but fewer than ten. The gene calls are TRBV2 and TRBJ2-7; perhaps TRBD1 as D (6 bases). The CDR3 is 14 residues long. Trimming took off 5 bases at V and 3 bases at J, with 14 bases between the two ends. CDR1 is SNHLY and CDR2 is FYNNEI in the germline V gene. CDR3 loop: CASSRSDRIYEQYF. The CDR3 DNA follows: TGTGCCAGCAGTCGCTCAGACAGGATCTACGAGCAGTACTTC.

The V gene is TRBV7-9, the J gene TRBJ1-2, with a possible D match to TRBD1 (6 bases). V lost 5 bases and J 5 bases, leaving 12 bases between the germline ends. CDR3 length: 13 amino acids. CDR1 SEHNR and CDR2 FQNEAQ come from the germline V gene (reference sequence). In DNA, the CDR3 is TGTGCCAGCAGCCCGGGACAACGATATGGCTACACCTTC. It translates to CASSPGQRYGYTF.

The V gene is TRBV6-5, the J gene TRBJ1-1, with D perhaps matching TRBD1 (5 bases). CDR3 size: 13 residues. CDR1 is MNHEY, CDR2 SVGAGI, per germline. V was clipped by 6 bases and J by 1 base, with 9 bases between them. The CDR3 protein is CASSVTGNTEAFF. For the CDR3, the DNA is TGTGCCAGCAGCGTCACAGGGAACACTGAAGCTTTCTTT.

The rearrangement uses TRBV7-9 and TRBJ1-2; 7 bases line up with TRBD1. The CDR3 contains 14 residues. From germline, CDR1 is SEHNR and CDR2 FQNEAQ (reference sequence). V was pared by 1 base and J by 4 bases, with 3 bases of the junction left unmatched. The chain's CDR3 is CASSLDTGVYGYTF. The DNA of the CDR3 is TGTGCCAGCAGCTTAGATACAGGGGTCTATGGCTACACCTTC.

The rearrangement joins TRBV25-1 to TRBJ2-3; D possibly corresponds to TRBD1 (5 bases). V lost 2 bases and J lost 5, with 14 bases in between. This CDR3 spans 15 amino acids. The germline gives CDR1 MGHDK, CDR2 SYGVNS. CDR3 in DNA: TGTGCCAGCAGTGAAATGGGGCCTTACAGAGATACGCAGTATTTT. Translation: CASSEMGPYRDTQYF. Combining the CDR3 with reference TRBV25-1 and TRBJ2-3 gives the whole variable domain EADIYQTPRYLVIGTGKKITLECSQTMGHDKMYWYQQDPGMELHLIHYSYGVNSTEKGDLSSESTVSRIRTEHFPLTLESARPSHTSQYLCASSEMGPYRDTQYFGPGTRLTVL.

The chain recombines TRBV5-1 with TRBJ2-5; D is unclear. CDR1 and CDR2 (germline): SGHRS, YFSETQ. The length of the CDR3 is 14 residues. The V gene lost 3 bases and the J gene lost 4 bases, with 13 bases spanning the gap. The chain's CDR3 is CASSSPNTGETQYF. The CDR3 nucleotides read TGCGCCAGCAGCTCTCCGAATACGGGAGAGACCCAGTACTTC.

The gene calls are TRBV10-1 and TRBJ2-3; TRBD2 aligns across 9 bases. The CDR3 spans 16 residues. Germline assignment: CDR1 WNHNN and CDR2 SYGVQD (reference sequence). J was trimmed by 0 bases and V by 4 bases; bases with no gene match: 5. The CDR3 bases are TGCGCCAGCAGTGTTAAGCGGGGGGTTAGCACAGATACGCAGTATTTT. Encoded protein: CASSVKRGVSTDTQYF.